This T cell receptor (beta chain) was sequenced for a study of OX40 agonist ivuxolimab in advanced cancers. Study information: In this trial design, patients received ivuxolimab intravenously at 0.01 to 10 mg/kg every 2 weeks. The study's findings and limits: There was clonal expansion of CD4+ and CD8+ blood T cells by week 6 at 0.1 to 3.0 mg/kg.

Assay used: immunoSEQ multiplex PCR; TCRdb lists only in-frame clones, some missing. The sample holds about 94,000 clones, about 92% seen once. A remark on this clone: Antigen: not known. This specimen includes other DNA sequences encoding the same CDR3.

The sequences come from CD4+ or CD8+ T cells sorted from blood, collected in a trial of the OX40 agonist ivuxolimab. This clonotype was obtained from an adult with an advanced solid tumor such as melanoma, head and neck, liver or kidney cancer.

The CDR3 DNA reads as TGTGCCAGCAGCGTAGCCGGGGCTAACTATGGCTACACCTTC. It codes for CASSVAGANYGYTF. The V call is TRBV9, the J call TRBJ1-2; D remains unclear. Germline assignment: CDR1 SGDLS and CDR2 YYNGEE. The V end lost 0 bases, the J end lost 0 bases, and 6 bases lay between the germline ends. The CDR3 loop spans 14 amino acids.